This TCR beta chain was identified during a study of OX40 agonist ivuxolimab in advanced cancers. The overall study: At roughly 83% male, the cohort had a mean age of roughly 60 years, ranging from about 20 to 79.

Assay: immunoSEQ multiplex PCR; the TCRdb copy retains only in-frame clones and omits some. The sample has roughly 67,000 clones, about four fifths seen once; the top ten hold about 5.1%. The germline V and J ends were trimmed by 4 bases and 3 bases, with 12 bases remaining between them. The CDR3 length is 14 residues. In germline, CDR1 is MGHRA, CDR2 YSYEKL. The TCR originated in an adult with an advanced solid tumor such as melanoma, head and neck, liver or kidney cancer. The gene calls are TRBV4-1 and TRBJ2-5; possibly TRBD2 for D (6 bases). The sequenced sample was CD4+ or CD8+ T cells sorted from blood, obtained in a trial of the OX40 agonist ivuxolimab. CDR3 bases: TGCGCCAGCAGCCGGGGTAGCGGAGAAGAGACCCAGTACTTC. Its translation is CASSRGSGEETQYF.